The subject of this entry is one T cell receptor (beta chain). This sample stems from a study of cytomegalovirus exposure and HLA in healthy donors. CDR1 and CDR2 (germline): MDHEN, SYDVKM. The CDR3 runs to 12 residues. Trimming left V 8 bases short and J 1 base short, with 9 bases between. Primers included in the PCR were 60 Vbeta and 13 Jbeta primers. Data came from immunoSEQ multiplex PCR; TCRdb stores just in-frame clones and leaves some out. The sample records about 200,000 clones, roughly 85% being singletons. The source is a woman between 50 and 59 years old in good health and CMV-seronegative. The sequenced material came from PBMCs. This chain connects TRBV28 to TRBJ2-7, with D perhaps matching TRBD2 (5 bases). As DNA, the CDR3 is TGTGCCAGCGCGGGCACGTCCTACGAGCAGTACTTC. It codes for CASAGTSYEQYF.